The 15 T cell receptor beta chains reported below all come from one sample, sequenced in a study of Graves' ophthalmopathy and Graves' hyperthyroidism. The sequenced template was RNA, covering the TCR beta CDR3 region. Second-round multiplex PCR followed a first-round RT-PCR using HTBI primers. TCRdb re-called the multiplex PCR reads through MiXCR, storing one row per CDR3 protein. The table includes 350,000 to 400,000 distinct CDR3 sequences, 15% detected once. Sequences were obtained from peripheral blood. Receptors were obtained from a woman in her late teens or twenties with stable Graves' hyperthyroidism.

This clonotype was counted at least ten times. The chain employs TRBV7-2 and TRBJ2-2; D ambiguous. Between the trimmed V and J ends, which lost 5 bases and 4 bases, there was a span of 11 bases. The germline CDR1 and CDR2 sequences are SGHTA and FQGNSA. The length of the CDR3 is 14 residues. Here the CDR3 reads CASSRPGTTGELFF. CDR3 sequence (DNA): TGTGCCAGCAGCCGCCCCGGTACCACCGGGGAGCTGTTTTTT.

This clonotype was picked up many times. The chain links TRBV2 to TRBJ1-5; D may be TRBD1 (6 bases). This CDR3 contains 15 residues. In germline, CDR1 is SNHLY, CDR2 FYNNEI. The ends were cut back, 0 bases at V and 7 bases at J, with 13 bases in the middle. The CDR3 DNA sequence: TGTGCCAGCAGTGAAGCGCGGAAGGGACACCAGCCCCAGCATTTT. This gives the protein CASSEARKGHQPQHF.

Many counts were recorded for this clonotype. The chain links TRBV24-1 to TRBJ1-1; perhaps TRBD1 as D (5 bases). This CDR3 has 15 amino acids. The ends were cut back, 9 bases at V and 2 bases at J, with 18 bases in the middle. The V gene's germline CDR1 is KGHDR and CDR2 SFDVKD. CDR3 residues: CATLTGTIINTEAFF. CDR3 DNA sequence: TGTGCCACCCTGACCGGGACCATAATAAACACTGAAGCTTTCTTT.

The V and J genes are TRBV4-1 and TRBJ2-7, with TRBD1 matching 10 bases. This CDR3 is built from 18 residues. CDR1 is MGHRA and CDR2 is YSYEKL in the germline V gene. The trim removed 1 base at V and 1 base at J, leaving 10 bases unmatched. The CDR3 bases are TGCGCCAGCAGCCAAGGCCCGGGACAGGGGTTTAAATCCTACGAGCAGTACTTC. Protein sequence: CASSQGPGQGFKSYEQYF.

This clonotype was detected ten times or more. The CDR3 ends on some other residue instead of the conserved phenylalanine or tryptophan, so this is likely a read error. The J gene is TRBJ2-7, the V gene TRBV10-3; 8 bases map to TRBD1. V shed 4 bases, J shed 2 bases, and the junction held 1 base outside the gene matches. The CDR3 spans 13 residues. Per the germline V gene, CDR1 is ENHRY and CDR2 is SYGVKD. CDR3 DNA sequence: TGTGCCATCAGTGGGACAGGGACCTACGAGCAGTACTCC. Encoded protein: CAISGTGTYEQYS.

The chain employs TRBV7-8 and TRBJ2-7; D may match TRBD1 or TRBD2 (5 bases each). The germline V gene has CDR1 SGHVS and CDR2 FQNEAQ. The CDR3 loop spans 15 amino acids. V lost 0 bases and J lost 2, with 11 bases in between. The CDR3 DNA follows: TGTGCCAGCAGCTTAGCAGGGGACCATACCTACGAGCAGTACTTC. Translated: CASSLAGDHTYEQYF.

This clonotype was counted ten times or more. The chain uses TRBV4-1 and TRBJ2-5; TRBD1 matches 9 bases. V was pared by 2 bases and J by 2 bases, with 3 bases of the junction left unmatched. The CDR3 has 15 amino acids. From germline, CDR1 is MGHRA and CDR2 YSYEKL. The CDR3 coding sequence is TGCGCCAGCAGCCAACTACAGGGGGCTCAAGAGACCCAGTACTTC. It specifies CASSQLQGAQETQYF.

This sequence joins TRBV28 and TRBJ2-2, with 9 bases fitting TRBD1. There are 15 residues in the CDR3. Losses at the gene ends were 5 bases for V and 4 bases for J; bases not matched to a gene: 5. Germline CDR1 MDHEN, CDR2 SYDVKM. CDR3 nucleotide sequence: TGTGCCAGCAGTACAGGGGGCCTTGGCACCGGGGAGCTGTTTTTT. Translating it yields CASSTGGLGTGELFF.

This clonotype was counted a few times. The CDR3 protein is CASSPVPQVRGTGELFF. The CDR3 bases are TGTGCCAGTAGCCCAGTCCCTCAGGTCAGGGGGACCGGGGAGCTGTTTTTT. The chain employs TRBV19 and TRBJ2-2, with 7 nucleotides matching TRBD1. Germline values: CDR1 LNHDA, CDR2 SQIVND (reference sequence). Trimming removed 6 bases from V and 5 bases from J; junction bases left unmatched: 15. The CDR3 spans 17 residues.

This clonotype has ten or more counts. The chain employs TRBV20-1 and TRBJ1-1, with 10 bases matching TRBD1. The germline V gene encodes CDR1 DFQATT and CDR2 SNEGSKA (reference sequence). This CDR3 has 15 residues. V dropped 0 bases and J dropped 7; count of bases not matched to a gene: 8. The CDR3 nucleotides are TGCAGTGCTAGAGATGGGACAGGGGAGTTGGGTGAAGCTTTCTTT. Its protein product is CSARDGTGELGEAFF.

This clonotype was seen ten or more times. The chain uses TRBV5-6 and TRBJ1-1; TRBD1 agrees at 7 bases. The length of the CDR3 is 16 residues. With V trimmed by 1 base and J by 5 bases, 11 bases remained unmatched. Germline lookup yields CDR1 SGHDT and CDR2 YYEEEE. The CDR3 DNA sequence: TGTGCCAGCAGCTTGCCTACCGACAGGGTGAGGACTGAAGCTTTCTTT. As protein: CASSLPTDRVRTEAFF.

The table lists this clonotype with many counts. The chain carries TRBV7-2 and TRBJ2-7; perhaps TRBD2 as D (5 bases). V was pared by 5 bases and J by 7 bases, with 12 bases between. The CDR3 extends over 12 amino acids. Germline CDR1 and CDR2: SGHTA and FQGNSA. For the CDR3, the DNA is TGTGCCAGCAGCCGAGGGTCGGGGGAGCAGTACTTC. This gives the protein CASSRGSGEQYF.

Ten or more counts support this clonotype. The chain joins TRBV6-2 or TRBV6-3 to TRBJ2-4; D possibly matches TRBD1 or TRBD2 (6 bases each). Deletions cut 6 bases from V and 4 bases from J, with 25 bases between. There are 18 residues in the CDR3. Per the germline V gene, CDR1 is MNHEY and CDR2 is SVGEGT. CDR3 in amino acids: CASRPRSGAAKIKNIQYF. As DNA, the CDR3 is TGTGCCAGCAGACCCCGCTCGGGGGCCGCGAAAATAAAAAACATTCAGTACTTC.

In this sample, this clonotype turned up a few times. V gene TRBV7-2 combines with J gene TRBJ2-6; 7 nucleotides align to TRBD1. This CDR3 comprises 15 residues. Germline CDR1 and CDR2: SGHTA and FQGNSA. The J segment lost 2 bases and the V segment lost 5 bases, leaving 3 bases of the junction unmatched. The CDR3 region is CASSVRGPGANVLTF. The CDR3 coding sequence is TGTGCCAGCAGCGTAAGGGGGCCTGGGGCCAACGTCCTGACTTTC.

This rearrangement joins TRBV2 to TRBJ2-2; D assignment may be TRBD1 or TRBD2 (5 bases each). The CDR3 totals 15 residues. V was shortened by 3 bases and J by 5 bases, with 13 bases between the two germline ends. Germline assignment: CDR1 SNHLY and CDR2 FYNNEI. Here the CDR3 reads CASSEIAGRTGELFF. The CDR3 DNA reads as TGTGCCAGCAGTGAGATAGCAGGGAGAACCGGGGAGCTGTTTTTT.